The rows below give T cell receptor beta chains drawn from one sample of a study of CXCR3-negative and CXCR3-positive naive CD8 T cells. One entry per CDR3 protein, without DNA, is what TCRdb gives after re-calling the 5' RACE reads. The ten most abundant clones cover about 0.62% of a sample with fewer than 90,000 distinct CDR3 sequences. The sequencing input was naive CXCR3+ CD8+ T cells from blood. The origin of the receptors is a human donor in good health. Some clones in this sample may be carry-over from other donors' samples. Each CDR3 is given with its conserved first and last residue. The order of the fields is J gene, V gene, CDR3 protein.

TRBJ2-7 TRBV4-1 CASSQEPGKSEQYF
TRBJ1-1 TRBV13 CASSPGETSEAFF
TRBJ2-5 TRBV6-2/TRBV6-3 CASSKRQGTETQYF
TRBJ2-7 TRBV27 CASSLNTPGQGPYEQYF
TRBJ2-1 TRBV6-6 CASSYVAHEQLF
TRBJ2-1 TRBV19 CASSILRSSYNEQFF
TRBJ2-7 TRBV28 CASSPGGEQYF
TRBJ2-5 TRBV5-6 CASSQTGRETQYF
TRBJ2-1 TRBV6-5 CASREPGGVYNEQFF
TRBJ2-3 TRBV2 CASRASWTSTDTQYF
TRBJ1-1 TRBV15 CATSTRVPVEAFF